This passage covers 25 T cell receptor beta chains from one sample sequenced in a study of blood T cell repertoires in COVID-19. The method was immunoSEQ multiplex PCR; TCRdb's version includes in-frame clones alone and lacks a portion of them. The sample consists of a few hundred thousand clones, approximately 86% of them appearing once. Sequencing input: peripheral blood. These receptor sequences come from a woman aged 55-70 years with COVID-19, enrolled during active disease.

The chain is built from TRBV3-1 (or the pseudogene TRBV3-2) and TRBJ1-2; 9 nucleotides match TRBD1. The CDR3 has 13 amino acids. V lost 6 bases, J lost 5 bases, and 4 bases stayed unmatched. Germline loops: CDR1 LGHDT, CDR2 YNNKEL (reference sequence). CDR3 in DNA: TGTGCCAGCAGAAAGACAGGGGGATATGGCTACACCTTC. It translates to CASRKTGGYGYTF.

The chain carries TRBV10-3 and TRBJ1-2, with D possibly TRBD1 on 6 matching bases. V lost 9 bases, J lost 6 bases, and 17 bases lay in between. The CDR3 is 13 amino acids. Germline V gene lookup returns CDR1 ENHRY and CDR2 SYGVKD. The CDR3 DNA reads TGTGCCATTACCTCAGGGGTTTCGGATGGCTACACCTTC. Its protein is CAITSGVSDGYTF.

This chain joins TRBV9 and TRBJ2-1; 11 bases are shared with TRBD2. CDR3 length: 15 amino acids. After removal of 7 bases from V and 1 base from J, the junction contained 4 bases not matched to a gene. Germline-derived CDR1 and CDR2 are SGDLS and YYNGEE. CDR3 coding DNA: TGTGCCAGCCGTAGCGGGGGGGATTCCTACAATGAGCAGTTCTTC. Its translation is CASRSGGDSYNEQFF.

This clone was observed a few times. In DNA form, the CDR3 reads TGTGCCAGAAGCTTGTGTCGAGGGGAGACCCAGTACTTC. Its protein product is CARSLCRGETQYF. The chain links TRBV5-3 to TRBJ2-5, with D possibly matching TRBD2 (5 bases). TRBV5-3 is classed as an ORF, of uncertain function. Deletions cut 1 base from V and 5 bases from J, with 9 bases between. The CDR3 sequence is 13 residues long.

This rearrangement joins TRBV19 to TRBJ1-2, with D possibly TRBD1 on 6 matching bases. Germline assignment: CDR1 LNHDA and CDR2 SQIVND (reference sequence). Trimming took 1 base from V and 7 from J, leaving 10 bases between them. The CDR3 contains 13 residues. CDR3 residues: CASSIVEGGGYTF. Here the CDR3 DNA reads TGTGCCAGTAGTATAGTAGAAGGGGGTGGCTACACCTTC.

The J gene is TRBJ2-1, the V gene TRBV28, with 7 bases that match TRBD1. Germline trimming cut 4 bases from V and 2 bases from J; bases unmatched to any gene: 2. The CDR3 is 14 residues long. Germline V gene sequence: CDR1 MDHEN, CDR2 SYDVKM. The CDR3 loop reads CASSYRGPYNEQFF. The CDR3 DNA is TGTGCCAGCAGTTACAGGGGACCCTACAATGAGCAGTTCTTC.

This clone was counted a single time. The CDR3 DNA reads as TGTGCCAGCAGTCAGTTGCTGGGGGCTGGGGAAAAACTGTTTTTT. Its translation: CASSQLLGAGEKLFF. The V and J genes are TRBV7-9 and TRBJ1-4; maybe TRBD1 (6 bases). The germline V gene encodes CDR1 SEHNR and CDR2 FQNEAQ (reference sequence). Trimming pared 6 bases from V and 8 bases from J, leaving 19 bases between. The CDR3 extends over 15 amino acids. Filled out from reference TRBV7-9 and TRBJ1-4, the complete variable domain reads DTGVSQNPRHKITKRGQNVTFRCDPISEHNRLYWYRQTLGQGPEFLTYFQNEAQLEKSRLLSDRFSAERPKGSFSTLEIQRTEQGDSAMYLCASSQLLGAGEKLFFGSGTQLSVL.

This clone was seen more than once but under ten times. V gene TRBV5-1 combines with J gene TRBJ1-6; 7 positions match TRBD1. This CDR3 has 17 residues. V lost 4 bases and J lost 6; bases outside the gene matches: 13. CDR1 is SGHRS, CDR2 YFSETQ, per germline. In nucleotides, the CDR3 is TGCGCCAGCAGCCGCAACTCGAGGGACAGAAGTAATTCACCCCTCCACTTT. It encodes CASSRNSRDRSNSPLHF.

This chain connects TRBV5-1 to TRBJ1-1; TRBD1 agrees at 9 bases. This CDR3 comprises 15 residues. The V gene's germline CDR1 is SGHRS and CDR2 YFSETQ. The trim removed 4 bases at V and 5 bases at J, leaving 9 bases unmatched. The CDR3 DNA reads as TGCGCCAGCAGCCTTATGACAGGGGGGGAGACTGAAGCTTTCTTT. As protein: CASSLMTGGETEAFF.

The chain employs TRBV3-1 (or the pseudogene TRBV3-2) and TRBJ1-4, with 8 bases that match TRBD1. This CDR3 region has 15 residues. In germline, CDR1 is LGHDT, CDR2 YNNKEL (reference sequence). J was trimmed by 5 bases and V by 1 base; bases with no gene match: 3. The CDR3 protein is CASSQVWTGNEKLFF. The CDR3, as DNA: TGTGCCAGCAGCCAAGTTTGGACAGGGAATGAAAAACTGTTTTTT.

The chain couples TRBV18 to TRBJ2-2; 7 nucleotides agree with TRBD1. Germline CDR1 is KGHSH and CDR2 is LQKENI. V lost 2 bases to trimming and J lost 7 bases; unmatched junction nucleotides: 7. The CDR3 sequence is 15 residues long. Here the CDR3 DNA reads TGTGCCAGCTCACCAAAATCTAGGACAGGCGGGGAGCTGTTTTTT. Translated: CASSPKSRTGGELFF.

V is TRBV7-9 and J is TRBJ2-1; 14 bases line up with TRBD2. Germline V CDR1 and CDR2: SEHNR, FQNEAQ (reference sequence). This CDR3 spans 17 amino acids. Trimming at V came to 0 bases and at J to 3 bases, leaving 1 base not matched to a gene. The CDR3: CASSLAGTSGGYNEQFF. The DNA of the CDR3 is TGTGCCAGCAGCTTAGCCGGGACTAGCGGGGGCTACAATGAGCAGTTCTTC.

This sequence joins TRBV2 and TRBJ1-2; TRBD1 matches at 9 bases. This CDR3 contains 14 residues. The V and J ends lost 7 bases and 7 bases, in that order; junction bases with no gene match: 10. The germline gives CDR1 SNHLY, CDR2 FYNNEI. CDR3 residues: CASITTGQGLGYTF. The CDR3 bases are TGTGCCAGCATAACGACTGGACAGGGGCTTGGCTACACCTTC.

This clone has more than one count but fewer than ten. The chain employs TRBV5-1 and TRBJ1-2, with a tentative D call TRBD1 (5 bases). Germline CDR1 and CDR2: SGHRS and YFSETQ. CDR3 length equals 15 residues. Trimming removed 2 bases from V and 2 bases from J, with 13 bases in between. This CDR3 reads CASSLTQDDNYGYTF. As DNA, the CDR3 is TGCGCCAGCAGCTTAACACAGGATGACAACTATGGCTACACCTTC.

This chain uses TRBV5-5 with TRBJ1-1; D possibly corresponds to TRBD1 (6 bases). Looked up from germline, CDR1 is SGHKS and CDR2 is YYEKEE (reference sequence). Trimming stripped 4 bases from V and 5 bases from J, with 9 bases between. The length of the CDR3 is 12 residues. CDR3 nucleotide sequence: TGTGCCAGCAGCCAAACAGGGACTGAAGCTTTCTTT. Translation gives CASSQTGTEAFF.

This clone has just a few counts. The gene calls are TRBV16 and TRBJ2-1, with TRBD2 matching 14 bases. Germline-derived CDR1 and CDR2 are KGHSY and FQNENV. CDR3 length equals 14 residues. Trimming took 4 bases from V and 9 from J; bases not matched to a gene: 2. The chain's CDR3 is CASSRTSGGSEQFF. CDR3 nucleotides: TGTGCCAGCAGCCGGACTAGCGGGGGGTCTGAGCAGTTCTTC.

This chain connects TRBV9 to TRBJ2-3; TRBD1 might be the D (6 bases). V lost 5 bases and J lost 9, with 16 bases in between. Germline CDR1 and CDR2: SGDLS and YYNGEE. The length of the CDR3 is 13 residues. The CDR3 sequence: CASSPPLQGTQYF. The CDR3 region has the DNA TGTGCCAGCAGTCCCCCCCTACAGGGAACGCAGTATTTT.

The table lists this clone with a few counts. The J gene is TRBJ1-5, the V gene TRBV11-2; D ambiguous. There are 16 residues in the CDR3. The germline V and J ends were trimmed by 5 bases and 2 bases, with 16 bases remaining between them. Germline CDR1 SGHAT, CDR2 FQNNGV. This CDR3 reads CASSPRSGLGNQPQHF. DNA of the CDR3: TGTGCCAGCAGCCCCCGGAGTGGGTTGGGCAATCAGCCCCAGCATTTT.

V usage is TRBV19 and J usage is TRBJ1-1; D possibly corresponds to TRBD1 (5 bases). Germline V lookup: CDR1 LNHDA, CDR2 SQIVND (reference sequence). The CDR3 runs to 14 residues. V lost 6 bases to trimming and J lost 4 bases, with 15 bases between them. Written as DNA, the CDR3 is TGTGCCAGTAGCCCCAGGGTGATCGGCACTGAAGCTTTCTTT. Translating gives CASSPRVIGTEAFF.

V and J are TRBV10-3 and TRBJ1-5, with D hard to call. In germline, CDR1 is ENHRY, CDR2 SYGVKD. The V and J ends lost 0 bases and 7 bases respectively, with 13 bases between them. This CDR3 comprises 15 residues. For the CDR3, the DNA is TGTGCCATCAGTGAGTCGATGGAAGTGGGCCAGCCCCAGCATTTT. Protein: CAISESMEVGQPQHF.

This rearrangement joins TRBV19 to TRBJ1-1; 9 nucleotides agree with TRBD1. The V and J ends lost 7 bases and 3 bases, in that order; junction bases with no gene match: 12. The CDR3 contains 16 residues. Germline-derived CDR1 and CDR2 are LNHDA and SQIVND (reference sequence). The CDR3 loop reads CASTPPLGDRDTEAFF. The CDR3 coding sequence is TGTGCCAGTACCCCGCCCCTGGGGGACAGGGACACTGAAGCTTTCTTT.

The chain's CDR3 is CASSLSTEAFF. DNA for the CDR3: TGTGCCAGCAGCCTGTCCACTGAAGCTTTCTTT. V usage is TRBV11-3 and J usage is TRBJ1-1; D not certain. Germline CDR1 reads SGHNT; CDR2 reads YENEEA. V was clipped by 5 bases and J by 4 bases, with 5 bases between them. The CDR3 length is 11 residues.

This chain connects TRBV5-1 to TRBJ1-2, with TRBD1 identical over 8 bases. CDR1 is SGHRS, CDR2 YFSETQ, per germline. There are 18 residues in the CDR3. V shed 4 bases, J shed 2 bases, and the junction held 16 bases outside the gene matches. CDR3 protein: CASSDRQGTVVYNYGYTF. Written as DNA, the CDR3 is TGCGCCAGCAGCGACAGACAGGGGACTGTCGTTTACAACTATGGCTACACCTTC.

CDR3 DNA: TGTGCCAGCAGTTTATTTCCAGGGTGGGAGACCCAGTACTTC. It yields the protein CASSLFPGWETQYF. The V call is TRBV27, the J call TRBJ2-5, with D perhaps TRBD1 (5 bases). Trimming removed 1 base from V and 5 bases from J, with 11 bases in between. Germline V CDR1 and CDR2: MNHEY, SMNVEV (reference sequence). The CDR3 is 14 amino acids.

The rearrangement links TRBV15 to TRBJ2-4; D gene unclear. The CDR3 has 13 amino acids. The germline gives CDR1 LNHNV, CDR2 YYDKDF (reference sequence). Deletions cut 4 bases from V and 0 bases from J, with 4 bases between. The CDR3 DNA reads TGTGCCACCAGCATCCTAGCCAAAAACATTCAGTACTTC. Translation gives CATSILAKNIQYF.